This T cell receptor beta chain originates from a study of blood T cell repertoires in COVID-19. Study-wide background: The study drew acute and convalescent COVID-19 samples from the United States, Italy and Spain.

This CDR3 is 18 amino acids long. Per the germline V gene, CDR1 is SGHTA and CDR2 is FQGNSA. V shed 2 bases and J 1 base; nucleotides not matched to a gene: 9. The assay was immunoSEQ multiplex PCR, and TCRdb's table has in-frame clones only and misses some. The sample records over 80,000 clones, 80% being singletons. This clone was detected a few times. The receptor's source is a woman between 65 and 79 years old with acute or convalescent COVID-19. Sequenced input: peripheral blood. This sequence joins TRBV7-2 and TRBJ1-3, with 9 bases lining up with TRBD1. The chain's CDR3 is CASSLYTSGTGSGNTIYF. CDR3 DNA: TGTGCCAGCAGCTTATACACCTCCGGGACAGGGTCTGGAAACACCATATATTTT. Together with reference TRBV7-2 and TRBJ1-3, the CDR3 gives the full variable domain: GAGVSQSPSNKVTEKGKDVELRCDPISGHTALYWYRQSLGQGLEFLIYFQGNSAPDKSGLPSDRFSAERTGGSVSTLTIQRTQQEDSAVYLCASSLYTSGTGSGNTIYFGEGSWLTVV.